These T cell receptor beta chains were read from a single sample in a study of neurological immune-mediated disorders. TCRdb recomputed calls from the 5' RACE reads with MiXCR, one row per CDR3 protein. Of some 46,000 distinct CDR3 sequences detected, 3.5% to 5% appear once; the ten largest clones hold around 5%. The sample taken for sequencing was PBMCs. All receptors derive from a woman aged 60 to 75 with multiple sclerosis. Both conserved end residues are part of each CDR3. Fields, in order: J gene, D gene, V gene, clone size, CDR3 protein, CDR3 DNA. D genes are given only for firm matches. The size field is filled for only some rows; it gives once, few, many or a size class.

TRBJ2-1 | TRBD1 | TRBV10-3 | many | CAISDGDREVYRNEQFF | TGTGCCATCAGTGATGGTGACAGGGAAGTATATAGGAATGAGCAGTTCTTC
TRBJ2-1 | - | TRBV10-3 | many | CAISVLAGDYNEQFF | TGTGCCATCAGTGTGTTGGCAGGGGACTACAATGAGCAGTTCTTC
TRBJ2-6 | - | TRBV5-1 | - | CASSPVGGVSGANVLTF | TGCGCCAGCAGCCCCGTAGGAGGGGTTTCTGGGGCCAACGTCCTGACTTTC
TRBJ1-1 | TRBD1 | TRBV30 | many | CAWDRVGYTEAFF | TGTGCCTGGGACAGGGTTGGGTACACTGAAGCTTTCTTT
TRBJ2-5 | TRBD2 | TRBV10-3 | many | CAISESGGRQETQYF | TGTGCCATCAGTGAGTCGGGGGGGAGACAAGAGACCCAGTACTTC
TRBJ1-1 | - | TRBV5-1 | few | CASSFQEVVDEAFF | TGCGCCAGCAGCTTTCAGGAGGTTGTGGATGAAGCTTTCTTT
TRBJ1-5 | - | TRBV11-3 | - | CASSLAPSNQPQHF | TGTGCCAGCAGCCTAGCACCTAGCAATCAGCCCCAGCATTTT
TRBJ1-4 | - | TRBV4-1 | few | CASSQDTTGDEKLFF | TGCGCCAGCAGCCAAGATACGACGGGAGACGAAAAACTGTTTTTT
TRBJ2-5 | TRBD2 | TRBV6-5 | many | CASSPSGLAGGGEETQYF | TGTGCCAGCAGTCCCTCCGGACTAGCGGGCGGGGGGGAAGAGACCCAGTACTTC
TRBJ2-7 | - | TRBV5-1 | many | CASSFGTRLYEQYF | TGCGCCAGCAGCTTCGGGACAAGATTATACGAGCAGTACTTC
TRBJ1-1 | - | TRBV7-7 | many | CASKPLDRGPNTEAFF | TGTGCCAGCAAACCCCTCGATCGGGGCCCGAACACTGAAGCTTTCTTT
TRBJ1-4 | - | TRBV20-1 | - | CSASGGLGRKLFF | TGCAGTGCTAGTGGGGGGCTCGGAAGAAAACTGTTTTTT
TRBJ2-1 | TRBD2 | TRBV29-1 | - | CSCGASGRAYYNEQFF | TGCAGCTGTGGGGCTAGCGGGAGGGCATACTACAATGAGCAGTTCTTC
TRBJ2-1 | TRBD1 | TRBV10-3 | medium-sized | CAINRGQGVYNEQFF | TGTGCCATCAACCGGGGACAGGGGGTATACAATGAGCAGTTCTTC
TRBJ1-6 | TRBD1 | TRBV20-1 | many | CSANPGTGDSPLHF | TGCAGTGCTAACCCCGGGACAGGGGACTCACCCCTCCACTTT
TRBJ2-1 | - | TRBV12-3/TRBV12-4 | few | CASSFTSYNEQFF | TGTGCCAGCAGTTTTACCTCCTACAATGAGCAGTTCTTC
TRBJ2-1 | - | TRBV27 | many | CASNGSVLANNEQFF | TGTGCCAGCAATGGGTCGGTATTGGCTAACAATGAGCAGTTCTTC
TRBJ2-7 | - | TRBV18 | few | CASSDAGEQYF | TGTGCCAGCTCGGACGCGGGGGAGCAGTACTTC
TRBJ2-2 | - | TRBV7-2 | many | CASSFLPGDSGELFF | TGTGCCAGCAGCTTTTTGCCGGGAGACTCCGGGGAGCTGTTTTTT
TRBJ2-1 | - | TRBV29-1 | many | CSVRQGGNEQFF | TGCAGCGTTCGACAGGGAGGGAATGAGCAGTTCTTC
TRBJ1-1 | - | TRBV30 | - | CAWSVLGAYMIAFF | TGTGCCTGGAGTGTACTGGGGGCCTATATGATTGCTTTCTTT
TRBJ2-1 | TRBD2 | TRBV20-1 | few | CSASPSGIYNEQFF | TGCAGTGCTAGCCCTAGCGGGATTTACAATGAGCAGTTCTTC